This TCR beta chain was identified in a study of early T cells in non-severe SARS-CoV-2 infection. About the study: Sequencing of bulk RNA from unsorted whole blood was done, without chain pairing.

The TCR library protocol was used to attach unique molecular identifiers. These identifiers were attached to individual cDNA molecules. TCRdb fed the 5' RACE reads into MiXCR, producing one record per CDR3 protein. In the table there are 53,000 or so distinct CDR3 sequences, 7% to 9% of which are singletons. This clonotype was recorded a few times. The antigen is not known. The germline V gene encodes CDR1 LGHDT and CDR2 YNNKEL (reference sequence). The V and J ends lost 1 base and 4 bases respectively, with 14 bases between them. CDR3 length: 16 amino acids. Overall study results and limits: Clonotype matching in VDJdb favored anti-spike CD8 responses and did not capture private and CD4 specificities.

The rearrangement uses TRBV3-1 and TRBJ1-3; maybe TRBD1 (6 bases). The source is an adult who was a healthcare worker with PCR-confirmed SARS-CoV-2 infection or an uninfected control (not recorded which). The specimen sequenced was whole blood. As DNA, the CDR3 is TGTGCCAGCAGCCAAGCGTTAACAGGGTCGGGAAACACCATATATTTT. Its protein is CASSQALTGSGNTIYF.